Below, one T cell receptor (beta chain) is given with its context. The antigen is not known. The CDR3 consists of 11 residues. Germline loops: CDR1 DFQATT, CDR2 SNEGSKA (reference sequence). Trimming pared 3 bases from V and 2 bases from J, leaving 4 bases between. Using immunoSEQ multiplex PCR, the repertoire was profiled, and TCRdb retains in-frame clones only, with some absent. The profile shows roughly 70,000 clones, approximately 90% of them singletons. This specimen belongs to a study of OX40 agonist ivuxolimab in advanced cancers. Background on the study: Prior anti-PD-1, anti-PD-L1 or anti-CTLA-4 therapy was allowed; more than 30% had some.

Study-level points and caveats: Antigen specificity of clonally expanded peripheral T cells was not established. Some nonresponders also had low normalized T-cell clonal expansion.

The source material was CD4+ or CD8+ T cells sorted from blood, sampled in a trial of the OX40 agonist ivuxolimab. V and J are TRBV20-1 and TRBJ2-5; D not resolved. The sequence came from an adult with an advanced solid tumor such as melanoma, head and neck, liver or kidney cancer. CDR3 loop: CSASGQETQYF. The CDR3 DNA is TGCAGTGCTAGCGGACAAGAGACCCAGTACTTC.